These T cell receptor beta chains were read from a single sample in a study of shared clonotypes between healthy human individuals. TCRdb's table, derived via immunoSEQ multiplex PCR, lists solely in-frame clones and lacks some. The sample includes more than 400,000 clones, about 72% seen only once; the top ten take 9.5% to 15%. Sequencing was done on a sample of PBMCs. These receptor sequences come from a woman aged 40 to 50 in good health. Some clones in this sample may be carry-over from other donors' samples. CDR3s include the opening cysteine and the closing phenylalanine or tryptophan. The order of the fields is clone size, D gene, J gene, V gene, CDR3 DNA, CDR3 protein. D genes are given only for firm matches. The listing skips clone size in some rows; elsewhere it reads once, few, many or a size class.

>.|.|TRBJ2-3|TRBV15
TGTGCCACAGCGCTTGACACAGATACGCAGTATTTT
CATALDTDTQYF
>.|TRBD2|TRBJ2-2|TRBV27
TGTGCCAGCAGTTTCGGGGGGGGGCTAGGCACCGGGGAGCTGTTTTTT
CASSFGGGLGTGELFF
>once|.|TRBJ1-4|TRBV15
TGTGCCACCAGCAGACCCCACCCGGGACGGAATAATGAAAAACTGTTTTTT
CATSRPHPGRNNEKLFF
>once|TRBD2|TRBJ2-7|TRBV5-4
TGTGCCAGCAGCCCCTCCGGGAGCGGGAGGGCCTACGAGCAGTACTTC
CASSPSGSGRAYEQYF
>.|TRBD1|TRBJ1-5|TRBV2
TGTGCCAGCAGCCTCTCCAGGGACAGGAATCAGCCCCAGCATTTT
CASSLSRDRNQPQHF
>.|.|TRBJ2-5|TRBV6-5
TGTGCCAGCAGGAATAGTATTAGAGAGACCCAGTACTTC
CASRNSIRETQYF
>.|TRBD1|TRBJ1-1|TRBV6-6
TGTGCCAGCAGTTCGGGACAGGGGTTTTACACTGAAGCTTTCTTT
CASSSGQGFYTEAFF
>.|TRBD2|TRBJ2-1|TRBV28
TGTGCCAGCAGTACGAGGACTAGCGGGACATATAATGAGCAGTTCTTC
CASSTRTSGTYNEQFF
>.|TRBD1|TRBJ1-2|TRBV28
TGTGCCAGCAGTTTAATCGGGACAGACTATGGCTACACCTTC
CASSLIGTDYGYTF
>.|TRBD1|TRBJ2-1|TRBV19
TGTGCCAGTAGTATAGGTGAGACAGGGGGTGACAATGAGCAGTTCTTC
CASSIGETGGDNEQFF
>.|TRBD1|TRBJ1-2|TRBV18
TGTGCCAGCTCACCAGAGACAGGGGGCCTATCAGGTCATGATGGCTACACCTTC
CASSPETGGLSGHDGYTF
>.|TRBD2|TRBJ2-1|TRBV18
TGTGCCAGCTCACCACGGACTAGCGGGAGGGACAGCTCCTACAATGAGCAGTTCTTC
CASSPRTSGRDSSYNEQFF
>many|TRBD1|TRBJ2-6|TRBV19
TGTGCCAGTAGTATAGCCACAGGGGCTGGGGCCAACGTCCTGACTTTC
CASSIATGAGANVLTF
>.|.|TRBJ2-1|TRBV2
TGTGCCAGCACTCAGCTAGTACTCGATGAGCAGTTCTTC
CASTQLVLDEQFF
>.|.|TRBJ2-7|TRBV2
TGTGCCAGCAGCAGGACGGGGATCTCCTACGAGCAGTACTTC
CASSRTGISYEQYF
>once|TRBD2|TRBJ2-1|TRBV11-3
TGTGCCAGCAGCTCTCAGCGGGAGGGGGGGAATGAGCAGTTCTTC
CASSSQREGGNEQFF
>.|.|TRBJ2-7|TRBV7-9
TGTGCCAGCAGCTTAGGGACTGCCTCCCACGAGCAGTACTTC
CASSLGTASHEQYF
>.|TRBD2|TRBJ2-5|TRBV11-2
TGTGCCAGCAGCTTAGGGCGGGAGGGCCGTGAGACCCAGTACTTC
CASSLGREGRETQYF
>.|.|TRBJ1-5|TRBV6-1
TGTGCCAGCAGGGGCTTAGGCGGAAGCAATCAGCCCCAGCATTTT
CASRGLGGSNQPQHF
>.|.|TRBJ2-6|TRBV5-5
TGTGCCACCGGAGACTCTGGGGCCAACGTCCTGACTTTC
CATGDSGANVLTF
>.|.|TRBJ2-7|TRBV11-2
TGTGCCAGCAGCTTAGTGGGGGGGGCGTCCTACGAGCAGTACTTC
CASSLVGGASYEQYF
>.|.|TRBJ2-7|TRBV7-9
TGTGCCAGCGGACAGTACGAGCAGTACTTC
CASGQYEQYF
>.|.|TRBJ2-7|TRBV5-8
TGTGCCAGCAGCGAGCATGTGTCCTCCTACGAGCAGTACTTC
CASSEHVSSYEQYF
>few|.|TRBJ2-1|TRBV11-2
TGTGCCAGCAGCTTAGGGGGGAGGGGGCCCTTTCAGTTCTTC
CASSLGGRGPFQFF
>.|.|TRBJ2-7|TRBV2
TGTGCCAGCAGTGAACTCTACGAGCAGTACTTC
CASSELYEQYF
>.|.|TRBJ1-5|TRBV5-1
TGCGCCAGCAGCTTGGATGGGGATAGCAATCAGCCCCAGCATTTT
CASSLDGDSNQPQHF